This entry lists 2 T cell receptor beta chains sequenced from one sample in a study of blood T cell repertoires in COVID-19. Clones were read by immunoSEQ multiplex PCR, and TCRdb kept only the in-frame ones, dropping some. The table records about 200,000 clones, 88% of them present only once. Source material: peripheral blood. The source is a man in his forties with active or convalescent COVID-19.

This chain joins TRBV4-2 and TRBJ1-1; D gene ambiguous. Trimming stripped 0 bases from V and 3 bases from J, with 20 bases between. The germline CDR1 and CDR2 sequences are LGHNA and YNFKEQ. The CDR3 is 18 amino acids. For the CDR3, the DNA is TGTGCCAGCAGCCAAGAGGTATCCCTTATGAGGCCTGACACTGAAGCTTTCTTT. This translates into CASSQEVSLMRPDTEAFF.

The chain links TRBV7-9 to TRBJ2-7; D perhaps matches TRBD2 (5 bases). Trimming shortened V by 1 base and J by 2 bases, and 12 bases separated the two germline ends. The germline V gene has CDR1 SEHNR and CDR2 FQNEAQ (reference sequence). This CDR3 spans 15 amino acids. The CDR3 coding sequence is TGTGCCAGCAGCTTAGTCTGGGAGACTACCTACGAGCAGTACTTC. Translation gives CASSLVWETTYEQYF. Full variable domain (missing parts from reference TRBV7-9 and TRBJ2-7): DTGVSQNPRHKITKRGQNVTFRCDPISEHNRLYWYRQTLGQGPEFLTYFQNEAQLEKSRLLSDRFSAERPKGSFSTLEIQRTEQGDSAMYLCASSLVWETTYEQYFGPGTRLTVT.